This entry describes one TCR beta chain. The antigen remains unidentified. This sample was taken from a study of beta chain features in type 1 diabetes. General study findings and limits: Any HLA effect on TCRB rearrangement was left unresolved by small sub-analyses. There was a moderate but significant shortening of TCRB CDR3s in all four CD4+ subsets of Type 1 diabetes patients.

Isolated RNA was reverse transcribed in full, so expressed TCRB transcripts were sequenced. Average reads for naive, central memory and regulatory T cell samples were several million. Using immunoSEQ multiplex PCR, the repertoire was profiled, and TCRdb retains in-frame clones only, with some absent. The table records around 40,000 clones, around 71% of them present only once. The receptor comes from a woman aged 18-29 years with type 1 diabetes. The sequencing input was Tregs from blood.

This CDR3 is CASRRSTDTQYF. The CDR3 bases are TGTGCCAGCAGGCGGAGCACAGATACGCAGTATTTT. The genes are TRBV2 and TRBJ2-3; D ambiguous. This CDR3 has 12 amino acids. Trimming removed 6 bases from V and 0 bases from J, with 4 bases in between. Looked up from germline, CDR1 is SNHLY and CDR2 is FYNNEI.